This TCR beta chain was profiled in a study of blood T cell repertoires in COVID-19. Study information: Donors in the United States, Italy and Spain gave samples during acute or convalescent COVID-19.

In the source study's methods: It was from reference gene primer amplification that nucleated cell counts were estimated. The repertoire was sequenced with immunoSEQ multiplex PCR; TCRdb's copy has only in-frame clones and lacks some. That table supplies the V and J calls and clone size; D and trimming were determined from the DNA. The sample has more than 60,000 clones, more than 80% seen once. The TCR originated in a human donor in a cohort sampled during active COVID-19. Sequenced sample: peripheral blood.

The CDR3 DNA reads as TGTGCCAGCAGCCAAAGAGGGTCGGATACGCAGTATTTT. It encodes CASSQRGSDTQYF. The chain joins TRBV7-2 to TRBJ2-3; D might be TRBD2 (5 bases). V was shortened by 5 bases and J by 6 bases, with 12 bases between the two germline ends. Germline V gene lookup returns CDR1 SGHTA and CDR2 FQGNSA. The CDR3 is 13 amino acids.